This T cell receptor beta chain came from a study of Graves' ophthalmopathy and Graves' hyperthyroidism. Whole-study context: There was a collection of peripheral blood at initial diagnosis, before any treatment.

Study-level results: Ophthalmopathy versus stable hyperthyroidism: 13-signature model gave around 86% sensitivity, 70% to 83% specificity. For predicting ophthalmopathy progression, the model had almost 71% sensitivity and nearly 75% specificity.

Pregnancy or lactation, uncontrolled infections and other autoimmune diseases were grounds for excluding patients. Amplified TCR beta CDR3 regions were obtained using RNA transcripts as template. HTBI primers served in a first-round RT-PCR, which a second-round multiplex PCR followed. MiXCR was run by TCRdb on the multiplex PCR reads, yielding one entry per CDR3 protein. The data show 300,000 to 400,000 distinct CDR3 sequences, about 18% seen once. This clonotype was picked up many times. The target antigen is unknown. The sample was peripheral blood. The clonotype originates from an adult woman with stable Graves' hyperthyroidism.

The CDR3 DNA reads as TGTGCCAGCAGCCCACAGGCCGCCGGGGAGCTGTTTTTT. Protein: CASSPQAAGELFF. This sequence joins TRBV28 and TRBJ2-2, with D perhaps matching TRBD1 (5 bases). Looked up from germline, CDR1 is MDHEN and CDR2 is SYDVKM. This CDR3 contains 13 residues. V was shortened by 6 bases and J by 6 bases, with 11 bases between the two germline ends. The entire variable domain, with the rest obtained from reference TRBV28 and TRBJ2-2, is as follows: DVKVTQSSRYLVKRTGEKVFLECVQDMDHENMFWYRQDPGLGLRLIYFSYDVKMKEKGDIPEGYSVSREKKERFSLILESASTNQTSMYLCASSPQAAGELFFGEGSRLTVL.